A single sample is the source of the 28 T cell receptor beta chains below, sequenced in a study of spatial heterogeneity in lung cancer. TCRdb passed the 5' RACE reads through MiXCR, listing each CDR3 protein once. The sample shows about 44,000 distinct CDR3 sequences, roughly 15% of them seen only once. Time point meaning: sample taken at primary tumor resection. Unsorted whole RNA of tumor, nontumor lung or frozen PBMC was sequenced. The specimen was PBMCs, collected at surgery. These receptors were taken from a male donor with early-stage non-small cell lung cancer.

The chain has TRBV6-5 and TRBJ2-3; tentatively, D is TRBD2 (6 bases). This CDR3 has 14 amino acids. V was clipped by 2 bases and J by 2 bases, with 8 bases between them. The germline gives CDR1 MNHEY, CDR2 SVGAGI. As DNA, the CDR3 is TGTGCCAGCAGTTACGGGGGGTCCACAGATACGCAGTATTTT. It yields the protein CASSYGGSTDTQYF.

In its sample, this clonotype ranks as medium-sized. The chain couples TRBV27 to TRBJ2-7; weak D call: TRBD1 (5 bases). Germline CDR1 is MNHEY and CDR2 is SMNVEV (reference sequence). The CDR3 is 15 residues long. Trimming removed 3 bases from V and 0 bases from J, with 12 bases in between. Here the CDR3 reads CASSLSIQASYEQYF. The CDR3 coding sequence is TGTGCCAGCAGTTTGTCCATACAGGCCTCCTACGAGCAGTACTTC.

The chain carries TRBV10-3 and TRBJ1-2, with D possibly TRBD1 on 5 matching bases. V dropped 3 bases and J dropped 4 bases, with 15 bases sitting between them. CDR1 is ENHRY and CDR2 is SYGVKD in the germline V gene. The CDR3 runs to 15 residues. The CDR3: CAISDPGREGYGYTF. In DNA, the CDR3 is TGTGCCATCAGTGACCCAGGCAGGGAGGGCTATGGCTACACCTTC.

Concerning this clonotype itself: Since a much larger clone is just one base distant, this may be a read error. The chain combines TRBV4-3 with TRBJ2-1; D perhaps matches TRBD1 (5 bases). The ends were cut back, 0 bases at V and 4 bases at J, with 19 bases in the middle. The CDR3 totals 18 residues. The germline CDR1 and CDR2 sequences are LGHNA and YSLEER. The chain's CDR3 is CASSQEDDSFAGYNEQFF. The CDR3 DNA sequence: TGCGCCAGCAGCCAAGAGGATGACAGCTTCGCCGGATACAATGAGCAGTTCTTC.

This clonotype was seen a few times. The chain combines TRBV6-5 with TRBJ1-3; D unclear. V shed 6 bases and J shed 0 bases, with 15 bases lying between them. CDR3 size: 16 residues. Germline V gene sequence: CDR1 MNHEY, CDR2 SVGAGI. The CDR3 is CASRAPGFSSGNTIYF. As DNA, the CDR3 is TGTGCCAGCAGAGCCCCCGGATTTTCCTCTGGAAACACCATATATTTT.

This chain links TRBV28 with TRBJ2-7, with 10 bases identical to TRBD2. CDR3 length equals 16 residues. Germline assignment: CDR1 MDHEN and CDR2 SYDVKM. The V and J ends lost 5 bases and 5 bases, in that order; junction bases with no gene match: 12. Written as DNA, the CDR3 is TGTGCCAGCAGTACCCTTAGCGGGAGGATCGGAAACGAGCAGTACTTC. Protein: CASSTLSGRIGNEQYF.

This clonotype has only a few counts. The V call is TRBV6-1, the J call TRBJ2-7; TRBD2 is a possible D gene (5 bases). Germline V lookup: CDR1 MNHNS, CDR2 SASEGT. Trimming pared 5 bases from V and 1 base from J, leaving 18 bases between. This CDR3 region has 16 residues. Here the CDR3 DNA reads TGTGCCAGCAGTTTTCTCTTGGGAGTTAGATCCTACGAGCAGTACTTC. As protein: CASSFLLGVRSYEQYF.

This clonotype was detected ten times or more. V usage is TRBV2 and J usage is TRBJ2-2; no clear D gene. Trimming took 6 bases from V and 5 from J, leaving 1 base between them. Looked up from germline, CDR1 is SNHLY and CDR2 is FYNNEI. The CDR3 consists of 10 residues. In nucleotides, the CDR3 is TGTGCCAGCAGAACCGGGGAGCTGTTTTTT. Translation: CASRTGELFF.

This clonotype has a handful of counts. The CDR3 region has the DNA TGCAGTGCTAGGGTCAGGGCCCTTGGGGAGCAGTACTTC. Protein sequence: CSARVRALGEQYF. The chain combines TRBV20-1 with TRBJ2-7, with D possibly matching TRBD1 (5 bases). Germline CDR1 is DFQATT and CDR2 is SNEGSKA (reference sequence). This CDR3 has 13 residues. Trimming cost V 3 bases and J 7 bases, with 16 bases left between them.

This clonotype came up many times. The rearrangement links TRBV29-1 to TRBJ2-5; D gene uncertain. V lost 3 bases to trimming and J lost 4 bases, with 6 bases between them. The germline V gene has CDR1 SQVTM and CDR2 ANQGSEA. This CDR3 region has 11 residues. This CDR3 reads CSVDIGETQYF. In DNA form, the CDR3 reads TGCAGCGTTGACATCGGAGAGACCCAGTACTTC. The entire variable domain, with the rest obtained from reference TRBV29-1 and TRBJ2-5, is as follows: SAVISQKPSRDICQRGTSLTIQCQVDSQVTMMFWYRQQPGQSLTLIATANQGSEATYESGFVIDKFPISRPNLTFSTLTVSNMSPEDSSIYLCSVDIGETQYFGPGTRLLVL.

This clonotype was observed many times. The chain links TRBV20-1 to TRBJ1-5; D remains ambiguous. The CDR3 consists of 13 residues. Trimming took 1 base from V and 3 from J, leaving 7 bases between them. Per germline, CDR1 DFQATT and CDR2 SNEGSKA (reference sequence). CDR3 in amino acids: CSARGNYNQPQHF. CDR3 in DNA: TGCAGTGCTAGAGGGAATTACAATCAGCCCCAGCATTTT.

The V gene is TRBV9, the J gene TRBJ2-5; D is possibly TRBD1 or TRBD2 (5 bases each). Germline lookup yields CDR1 SGDLS and CDR2 YYNGEE. The CDR3 has 14 amino acids. V was trimmed by 3 bases and J by 5 bases, leaving 14 bases between them. The CDR3 sequence: CASSGWGSGETQYF. The CDR3 DNA follows: TGTGCCAGCAGCGGATGGGGGTCGGGGGAGACCCAGTACTTC.

This clonotype has a handful of counts. Sequence at one end of the junction differs from germline and may be a read error. The chain has TRBV10-3 and TRBJ1-5, with D perhaps matching TRBD1 (6 bases). Germline V gives CDR1 ENHRY, CDR2 SYGVKD. The CDR3 extends over 14 amino acids. The CDR3 DNA sequence: TGTGCCATCAGTGCGGTTGGGGGCAAGCAGCCCCAGCATTTT. It is translated as CAISAVGGKQPQHF.

This clonotype was seen a handful of times. The J gene is TRBJ1-1, the V gene TRBV20-1; D is possibly TRBD1 (6 bases). V lost 5 bases to trimming and J lost 5 bases, with 12 bases between them. The CDR3 has 12 amino acids. CDR1 DFQATT and CDR2 SNEGSKA come from the germline V gene (reference sequence). CDR3 sequence: CSAFPGATEAFF. Here the CDR3 DNA reads TGCAGTGCTTTCCCGGGGGCAACTGAAGCTTTCTTT.

The rearrangement joins TRBV24-1 to TRBJ2-1; no reliable D call. V shed 2 bases and J shed 6 bases, with 16 bases lying between them. Germline loops: CDR1 KGHDR, CDR2 SFDVKD. The CDR3 sequence is 16 residues long. CDR3 protein: CATSDSARDVRNEQFF. The CDR3 DNA is TGTGCCACCAGTGATTCGGCTAGGGATGTTCGCAATGAGCAGTTCTTC.

The V call is TRBV6-2 or TRBV6-3, the J call TRBJ1-2, with D unresolved. This CDR3 spans 12 amino acids. The germline gives CDR1 MNHEY, CDR2 SVGEGT. V lost 4 bases and J 4 bases, leaving 7 bases between the germline ends. The CDR3 DNA is TGTGCCAGCAGTTGGGTCGGCTATGGCTACACCTTC. This sequence encodes CASSWVGYGYTF.

This clonotype was counted at least ten times. V usage is TRBV19 and J usage is TRBJ2-6; D is possibly TRBD2 (6 bases). Trimming left V 7 bases short and J 0 bases short, with 13 bases between. From germline, CDR1 is LNHDA and CDR2 SQIVND (reference sequence). CDR3 length: 16 residues. Written as DNA, the CDR3 is TGTGCCAGTACTCCGGGACTGGCCTCTGGGGCCAACGTCCTGACTTTC. It codes for CASTPGLASGANVLTF.

There are many counts of this clonotype. This chain joins TRBV11-2 and TRBJ2-1, with 8 bases matching TRBD2. Trimming took 2 bases from V and 5 from J; bases not matched to a gene: 5. The CDR3 is 15 amino acids. Germline V gives CDR1 SGHAT, CDR2 FQNNGV. CDR3 amino acids: CASSLSGGAHNEQFF. The CDR3 nucleotides are TGTGCCAGCAGCTTATCCGGGGGGGCACACAATGAGCAGTTCTTC.

This clonotype has more than one count but fewer than ten. The chain has TRBV5-1 and TRBJ2-2; D assignment may be TRBD1 or TRBD2 (5 bases each). This CDR3 contains 16 residues. Per the germline V gene, CDR1 is SGHRS and CDR2 is YFSETQ. V lost 4 bases to trimming and J lost 0 bases, with 13 bases between them. CDR3 sequence (DNA): TGCGCCAGCAGCGTACCGGGACGTTCGAACACCGGGGAGCTGTTTTTT. It is translated as CASSVPGRSNTGELFF.

This clonotype was counted only a few times. This chain uses TRBV4-1 with TRBJ2-5, with TRBD2 matching over 9 bases. Trimming at V came to 4 bases and at J to 1 base, leaving 7 bases not matched to a gene. CDR3 length: 16 residues. Per the germline V gene, CDR1 is MGHRA and CDR2 is YSYEKL. This CDR3 is CASSRRLAEFQETQYF. The CDR3 region has the DNA TGCGCCAGCAGCCGGCGACTAGCGGAGTTCCAAGAGACCCAGTACTTC.

This clonotype was observed at least ten times. The chain links TRBV12-5 to TRBJ2-7; 8 bases agree with TRBD1. Per germline, CDR1 LGHNT and CDR2 FRNRAP. V was pared by 4 bases and J by 4 bases, with 12 bases of the junction left unmatched. The CDR3 extends over 16 amino acids. The CDR3, as DNA: TGTGCTAGTGGTTCGCAGACAGGGGAGAGTCTTTACGAGCAGTACTTC. Translating it yields CASGSQTGESLYEQYF.

The V and J genes are TRBV9 and TRBJ1-5, with D perhaps TRBD1 (6 bases). Germline V gene sequence: CDR1 SGDLS, CDR2 YYNGEE. The CDR3 has 17 residues. V was cut by 0 bases and J by 0 bases, with 13 bases left in between. The CDR3, as DNA: TGTGCCAGCAGCGTAGGACCCGACAGGTATAGCAATCAGCCCCAGCATTTT. It encodes CASSVGPDRYSNQPQHF. Combining the CDR3 with reference TRBV9 and TRBJ1-5 gives the whole variable domain DSGVTQTPKHLITATGQRVTLRCSPRSGDLSVYWYQQSLDQGLQFLIQYYNGEERAKGNILERFSAQQFPDLHSELNLSSLELGDSALYFCASSVGPDRYSNQPQHFGDGTRLSIL.

The gene calls are TRBV7-3 and TRBJ2-3, with 7 bases fitting TRBD1. With 4 bases clipped from V and 4 bases from J, the junction kept 5 bases outside the gene matches. CDR1 SGHTA and CDR2 FQGTGA come from the germline V gene. The CDR3 runs to 14 residues. The CDR3 region has the DNA TGTGCCAGCAGCTCCGACAGGGTTGCAGATACGCAGTATTTT. As protein: CASSSDRVADTQYF. Full variable domain (rest looked up from reference TRBV7-3 and TRBJ2-3): GAGVSQTPSNKVTEKGKYVELRCDPISGHTALYWYRQSLGQGPEFLIYFQGTGAADDSGLPNDRFFAVRPEGSVSTLKIQRTERGDSAVYLCASSSDRVADTQYFGPGTRLTVL.

V usage is TRBV5-1 and J usage is TRBJ1-1; 7 nucleotides agree with TRBD1. Germline CDR1 reads SGHRS; CDR2 reads YFSETQ. CDR3 length: 14 residues. The V and J ends lost 4 bases and 1 base, in that order; junction bases with no gene match: 4. In DNA, the CDR3 is TGCGCCAGCAGCCGCGGACAGGCGAACACTGAAGCTTTCTTT. This encodes CASSRGQANTEAFF.

The J gene is TRBJ1-5, the V gene TRBV20-1, with 7 bases lining up with TRBD1. In germline, CDR1 is DFQATT, CDR2 SNEGSKA (reference sequence). V was pared by 4 bases and J by 1 base, with 4 bases of the junction left unmatched. This CDR3 region has 14 residues. CDR3 loop: CSATDRESNQPQHF. Written as DNA, the CDR3 is TGCAGTGCTACCGACAGGGAAAGCAATCAGCCCCAGCATTTT.

The V and J genes are TRBV2 and TRBJ2-2; tentatively, D is TRBD1 (5 bases). V was cut by 7 bases and J by 6 bases, with 15 bases left in between. This CDR3 region has 14 residues. The germline gives CDR1 SNHLY, CDR2 FYNNEI. CDR3 bases: TGTGCCAGCAAATGGGGCAGTAGGGCCGGGGAGCTGTTTTTT. Translating gives CASKWGSRAGELFF.

This clonotype was observed many times. J is TRBJ1-1 and V is TRBV12-3 or TRBV12-4; 7 bases map to TRBD1. Unmatched junction bases numbered 12, after V lost 4 bases and J lost 10 bases. CDR3 length: 14 amino acids. In DNA form, the CDR3 reads TGTGCCAGCAGTTCCGGGACGGCTGGGGACAGAGCTTTCTTT. Translating it yields CASSSGTAGDRAFF.

This clonotype was seen many times. The chain carries TRBV11-2 and TRBJ2-5; D ambiguous. CDR3 length equals 11 residues. Trimming cost V 6 bases and J 7 bases, with 9 bases left between them. The V gene's germline CDR1 is SGHAT and CDR2 FQNNGV. CDR3 in DNA: TGTGCCAGCAGTCCTGAGGTGACCCAGTACTTC. It translates to CASSPEVTQYF.